In this sample, the clone carrying this TCR beta chain turned up once. Repertoires were generated with immunoSEQ multiplex PCR, while TCRdb's copy carries only in-frame clones and drops some. The data contain about 63,000 clones, 65% to 75% of them singletons. Trimming removed 1 base at V and 7 bases at J, with 15 bases between. CDR1 and CDR2 (germline): SGHRS, YFSETQ. This CDR3 is 14 amino acids long. These data come from a study of cytotoxic CD8 clonotypes in ibrutinib-treated CLL. This sequence originates from a human donor with chronic lymphocytic leukemia. The gene calls are TRBV5-1 and TRBJ2-7; no clear D. The sequencing here drew on PBMCs, taken after 12 months of ibrutinib treatment. The CDR3, as DNA: TGCGCCAGCAGCTTGTCTTGGGCTTCTGAGGAGCAGTACTTC. It encodes CASSLSWASEEQYF.